This T cell receptor beta chain was sequenced during a study of identical twins. Findings and caveats of the study: Cord blood's abundant beta clonotypes had fewer insertions, unlike memory repertoires. Twin-shared out-of-frame alpha sequences showed excess low generation probability.

This clonotype turned up a few times. What it recognizes is unknown. Each CDR3 protein is one row after TCRdb ran MiXCR on the 5' RACE reads. The sample yields about 500,000 distinct CDR3 sequences, approximately 14% seen once. Healthy Caucasian individuals made up all the donors. These data were likewise used in another study, on yellow fever vaccine responses in identical twins.

The source material was CD4+ T cells sorted from blood. This receptor was obtained from a woman aged 18-35 years in good health.

The CDR3 protein is CATSDGLQETQYF. DNA for the CDR3: TGTGCCACCAGTGATGGACTACAAGAGACCCAGTACTTC. The chain uses TRBV24-1 and TRBJ2-5, with a possible D match to TRBD2 (6 bases). Germline V gene lookup returns CDR1 KGHDR and CDR2 SFDVKD. V gave up 3 bases and J gave up 2 bases, with 6 bases separating them. The CDR3 contains 13 residues.